The 20 T cell receptor beta chains below were found in one sample sequenced in a study of response to subunit inactivated influenza vaccine. MiXCR, applied by TCRdb to the RT-PCR reads, yields one record per CDR3 protein. This table has a few hundred thousand distinct CDR3 sequences, approximately 10% appearing once. The same sample was also used in a study of T cells expressing NK-cell markers. That study reports: TCR beta cDNA was generated via 5'RACE template switching incorporating UMIs.

Sequences were derived from PBMCs from blood, sampled on the day of vaccination. The source is a man aged 45 to 65 who received an inactivated influenza vaccine.

This clonotype has just one count. The chain recombines TRBV12-3 or TRBV12-4 with TRBJ2-5; D possibly matches TRBD1 or TRBD2 (5 bases each). V lost 3 bases and J lost 14, with 16 bases in between. The CDR3 is 12 amino acids. Here the CDR3 DNA reads TGTGCCAGCAGTTTCGGGGAGAGGGGCCCCTACTTC. It yields the protein CASSFGERGPYF.

This rearrangement joins TRBV5-1 to TRBJ2-3; 7 nucleotides match TRBD1. Germline V gene sequence: CDR1 SGHRS, CDR2 YFSETQ. V shed 0 bases, J shed 0 bases, and the junction held 7 bases outside the gene matches. CDR3 length equals 17 residues. CDR3 DNA sequence: TGCGCCAGCAGCTTGGGTACCGGGACAGCTAGCACAGATACGCAGTATTTT. It codes for CASSLGTGTASTDTQYF.

The chain employs TRBV20-1 and TRBJ2-1, with 8 nucleotides matching TRBD2. Losses at the gene ends were 7 bases for V and 9 bases for J; bases not matched to a gene: 8. The CDR3 is made up of 12 amino acids. The germline CDR1 and CDR2 sequences are DFQATT and SNEGSKA (reference sequence). CDR3 nucleotide sequence: TGCAGTGTTGCGGGGGGTATTGGTGAGCAGTTCTTC. Protein: CSVAGGIGEQFF.

This clonotype was detected ten times or more. V and J are TRBV5-1 and TRBJ2-1; 9 bases are shared with TRBD2. This CDR3 region has 15 residues. The germline V gene has CDR1 SGHRS and CDR2 YFSETQ. J lost 6 bases, V lost 0 bases, and 4 bases had no gene match. This CDR3 reads CASSLGGRDRNEQFF. The CDR3 nucleotides read TGCGCCAGCAGCTTGGGCGGGAGGGATCGCAATGAGCAGTTCTTC.

This clonotype has just a few counts. This chain uses TRBV6-1 with TRBJ2-2, with 12 bases lining up with TRBD2. The CDR3 runs to 16 residues. V lost 6 bases to trimming and J lost 7 bases; unmatched junction nucleotides: 9. The germline V gene has CDR1 MNHNS and CDR2 SASEGT. The CDR3 reads CASSTSGGSLFGELFF. The CDR3 DNA reads as TGTGCCAGCAGCACTAGCGGGGGGTCCCTTTTCGGGGAGCTGTTTTTT.

The chain combines TRBV29-1 with TRBJ2-7, with a weak D call TRBD2 (6 bases). Germline CDR1 reads SQVTM; CDR2 reads ANQGSEA. Trimming took off 1 base at V and 4 bases at J, with 14 bases between the two ends. This CDR3 is built from 14 residues. Written as DNA, the CDR3 is TGCAGCGTTGAAGGGCAGGGAGGACGGTACGAGCAGTACTTC. Translated, it gives CSVEGQGGRYEQYF.

The chain joins TRBV4-1 to TRBJ2-2, with 13 bases identical to TRBD2. CDR3 length equals 18 residues. CDR1 MGHRA and CDR2 YSYEKL come from the germline V gene. With 2 bases clipped from V and 2 bases from J, the junction kept 5 bases outside the gene matches. CDR3 sequence: CASSQRTSGRPNTGELFF. The CDR3 bases are TGCGCCAGCAGCCAACGGACTAGCGGGAGACCAAACACCGGGGAGCTGTTTTTT.

In this sample, this clonotype turned up many times. The rearrangement links TRBV9 to TRBJ2-7, with D possibly matching TRBD2 (6 bases). Germline V CDR1 and CDR2: SGDLS, YYNGEE. The CDR3 contains 16 residues. V lost 4 bases and J lost 2, with 19 bases in between. The CDR3 loop is CASSPLTGVIPYEQYF. In nucleotides, the CDR3 is TGTGCCAGCAGCCCCTTGACGGGAGTGATTCCCTACGAGCAGTACTTC. The complete variable domain, with remaining parts taken from reference TRBV9 and TRBJ2-7, reads DSGVTQTPKHLITATGQRVTLRCSPRSGDLSVYWYQQSLDQGLQFLIQYYNGEERAKGNILERFSAQQFPDLHSELNLSSLELGDSALYFCASSPLTGVIPYEQYFGPGTRLTVT.

This clonotype showed up just a few times. The chain combines TRBV20-1 with TRBJ2-5; unclear D gene. Germline CDR1 reads DFQATT; CDR2 reads SNEGSKA (reference sequence). Trimming pared 0 bases from V and 1 base from J, leaving 12 bases between. This CDR3 is 15 amino acids long. The CDR3 nucleotides read TGCAGTGCTAGAGATCTTCGTCGGACCCAAGAGACCCAGTACTTC. This gives the protein CSARDLRRTQETQYF.

The sample holds a few counts of this clonotype. V is TRBV4-3 and J is TRBJ1-6; D unclear. The length of the CDR3 is 15 residues. Between the trimmed V and J ends, which lost 2 bases and 6 bases, there was a span of 11 bases. Germline lookup yields CDR1 LGHNA and CDR2 YSLEER. CDR3 DNA: TGCGCCAGCAGCCAAAAGGGATTCAGTAATTCACCCCTCCACTTT. This gives the protein CASSQKGFSNSPLHF.

V usage is TRBV28 and J usage is TRBJ2-2; D call uncertain. Germline V gene data show CDR1 as MDHEN and CDR2 as SYDVKM. V shed 8 bases and J shed 6 bases, with 10 bases lying between them. The CDR3 length is 12 residues. CDR3 sequence (DNA): TGTGCCAGCTACCCTGGGGCCGGGGAGCTGTTTTTT. Encoded protein: CASYPGAGELFF.

This clonotype occurred a few times. This chain links TRBV21-1 with TRBJ2-3; the table's D call of TRBD2 was not tested on the DNA. TRBV21-1 is shown as a pseudogene. The CDR3 covers 18 residues. CDR3 loop: CASSPYLRGASSTDTQYF. The CDR3 nucleotides are TGTGCCAGCAGCCCTTATTTGCGGGGGGCCTCTAGCACAGATACGCAGTATTTT.

This clonotype was observed a few times. J is TRBJ2-1 and V is TRBV28; D gene uncertain. The germline CDR1 and CDR2 sequences are MDHEN and SYDVKM. V was trimmed by 2 bases and J by 9 bases, leaving 11 bases between them. The CDR3 spans 13 residues. The CDR3 loop reads CASSLLKTGEQFF. DNA of the CDR3: TGTGCCAGCAGTTTACTAAAGACTGGTGAGCAGTTCTTC.

The chain joins TRBV7-9 to TRBJ2-1, with TRBD1 matching over 11 bases. Germline CDR1 is SEHNR and CDR2 is FQNEAQ (reference sequence). CDR3 length: 17 residues. V lost 3 bases, J lost 5 bases, and 9 bases stayed unmatched. The CDR3: CASSFDADRGPNNEQFF. The CDR3 nucleotides read TGTGCCAGCAGCTTTGACGCGGACAGGGGGCCCAACAATGAGCAGTTCTTC.

There are a few counts of this clonotype. V is TRBV3-1 and J is TRBJ2-1, with D hard to call. Trimming removed 6 bases from V and 0 bases from J, with 15 bases in between. CDR1 is LGHDT and CDR2 is YNNKEL in the germline V gene (reference sequence). This CDR3 has 16 amino acids. The CDR3 is CASRRSLRSSYNEQFF. CDR3 nucleotide sequence: TGTGCCAGCAGGAGGTCCCTGCGGAGCTCCTACAATGAGCAGTTCTTC.

This clonotype was counted a few times. The rearrangement joins TRBV4-1 to TRBJ2-7, with D possibly being TRBD2 (5 bases). The germline V and J ends were trimmed by 2 bases and 1 base, with 6 bases remaining between them. The length of the CDR3 is 13 residues. CDR1 and CDR2 from the germline V gene are MGHRA and YSYEKL. CDR3 region: CASSQRTSYEQYF. In nucleotides, the CDR3 is TGCGCCAGCAGCCAAAGGACTTCCTACGAGCAGTACTTC.

This sequence joins TRBV12-3 or TRBV12-4 and TRBJ2-7, with 12 positions matching TRBD1. V trimming: 5 bases; J trimming: 10 bases; junction bases outside the gene matches: 12. The CDR3 length is 15 residues. The chain's CDR3 is CASSTGQGASAPQYF. The CDR3 nucleotides are TGTGCCAGCAGTACGGGACAGGGGGCCTCCGCGCCTCAGTACTTC.

V gene TRBV5-1 combines with J gene TRBJ2-5; the D is unclear. The CDR3 has 12 residues. V was shortened by 4 bases and J by 4 bases, with 8 bases between the two germline ends. CDR1 SGHRS and CDR2 YFSETQ come from the germline V gene. The CDR3 sequence is CASSGVGETQYF. Here the CDR3 DNA reads TGCGCCAGCAGCGGTGTTGGAGAGACCCAGTACTTC. The full variable domain, with the rest looked up from reference TRBV5-1 and TRBJ2-5, is KAGVTQTPRYLIKTRGQQVTLSCSPISGHRSVSWYQQTPGQGLQFLFEYFSETQRNKGNFPGRFSGRQFSNSRSEMNVSTLELGDSALYLCASSGVGETQYFGPGTRLLVL.

This clonotype was detected only a few times. For the CDR3, the DNA is TGCGCCAGCAGCGCCGCAGGGGCGAACACCGGGGAGCTGTTTTTT. Translated, it gives CASSAAGANTGELFF. V gene TRBV10-1 combines with J gene TRBJ2-2; maybe TRBD1 (6 bases). Germline V gene lookup returns CDR1 WNHNN and CDR2 SYGVQD (reference sequence). V shed 6 bases and J shed 0 bases, with 11 bases lying between them. The length of the CDR3 is 15 residues.

This clonotype was counted a few times. This chain uses TRBV11-1 with TRBJ2-6; a possible D gene is TRBD1 (5 bases). V gave up 5 bases and J gave up 0 bases, with 17 bases separating them. CDR1 is SGHAT, CDR2 FQDESV, per germline (reference sequence). The CDR3 spans 18 residues. CDR3: CASSPTWGTYSGANVLTF. CDR3 in DNA: TGTGCCAGCAGCCCAACTTGGGGCACCTACTCTGGGGCCAACGTCCTGACTTTC.